The 17 T cell receptor beta chains reported below all come from one sample, sequenced in a study of blood T cells in healthy people across ages. Next came a second PCR, run for about 6 to 12 cycles, which used a sample-barcoded 5' primer along with a J-beta primer mix. One entry per CDR3 protein, called by TCRdb with MiXCR from the 5' RACE reads. Among roughly 730,000 distinct CDR3 sequences listed, roughly 50% were seen once. Sequencing used blood. The receptors shown here come from a man aged 35 to 55 in good health.

A few counts support this clonotype. The V and J genes are TRBV28 and TRBJ2-4; D is undetermined. With the DNA end fitting TRBJ2-7 better, the J assignment may be wrong. The CDR3 runs 10 residues. Germline CDR1 MDHEN, CDR2 SYDVKM. CDR3: CASRGHEQYF. The CDR3 DNA sequence: TGTGCCAGCAGGGGTCACGAGCAGTACTTC.

The chain is built from TRBV15 and TRBJ2-1, with D possibly matching TRBD1 (5 bases). Trimming cost V 0 bases and J 13 bases, with 16 bases left between them. From germline, CDR1 is LNHNV and CDR2 YYDKDF (reference sequence). The CDR3 is 14 amino acids. The CDR3: CATSRDRRAETQFF. The CDR3 DNA reads as TGTGCCACCAGCAGAGATCGCAGGGCTGAGACCCAGTTCTTC.

The V and J genes are TRBV7-2 and TRBJ2-1, with TRBD2 identical over 8 bases. With the DNA end fitting TRBJ2-7 better, the J assignment may be wrong. CDR1 and CDR2 from the germline V gene are SGHTA and FQGNSA. The CDR3 covers 14 residues. As DNA, the CDR3 is TGTGCCAGCAGCTTAAACCCTAGCGGGTATGAGCAGTACTTC. Translated, it gives CASSLNPSGYEQYF.

In its sample, this clonotype was seen a few times. The chain combines TRBV20-1 with TRBJ2-7; D is possibly TRBD1 (6 bases). The CDR3 is 16 residues long. Trimming pared 1 base from V and 6 bases from J, leaving 22 bases between. Germline CDR1 DFQATT, CDR2 SNEGSKA (reference sequence). CDR3 in amino acids: CSARVTPATGLGEQYF. CDR3 in DNA: TGCAGTGCTAGAGTGACCCCGGCCACAGGGTTAGGCGAGCAGTACTTC.

The sample holds a few counts of this clonotype. The chain is built from TRBV28 and TRBJ2-4; 9 bases fit TRBD1. Germline CDR1 is MDHEN and CDR2 is SYDVKM. V shed 6 bases and J 13 bases; nucleotides not matched to a gene: 22. The CDR3 runs to 17 residues. CDR3 sequence: CASSRQGGLLNPFQQYF. CDR3 sequence (DNA): TGTGCCAGCAGCCGACAGGGGGGCCTATTAAATCCTTTTCAGCAGTACTTC.

This clonotype was observed a handful of times. The gene calls are TRBV24-1 and TRBJ2-5, with 7 bases that match TRBD1. J was trimmed by 4 bases and V by 8 bases; bases with no gene match: 6. The CDR3 totals 13 residues. CDR1 and CDR2 (germline): KGHDR, SFDVKD. The CDR3 nucleotides read TGTGCCACCACCCCGACAGGGAGAGAGACCCAGTACTTC. It specifies CATTPTGRETQYF.

J is TRBJ2-1 and V is TRBV11-3; the match to TRBD1 covers 11 bases. This CDR3 is 16 amino acids long. V dropped 4 bases and J dropped 8; count of bases not matched to a gene: 10. CDR1 and CDR2 (germline): SGHNT, YENEEA. CDR3 DNA sequence: TGTGCCAGCAGCTCGGACAGGGGGCGGAATATCGATGAGCAGTTCTTC. It codes for CASSSDRGRNIDEQFF.

The rearrangement uses TRBV15 and TRBJ2-5; the D is unclear. V lost 1 base to trimming and J lost 0 bases, with 6 bases between them. Germline V lookup: CDR1 LNHNV, CDR2 YYDKDF (reference sequence). This CDR3 is 14 amino acids long. For the CDR3, the DNA is TGTGCCACCAGCAGAGTCCGGTACCAAGAGACCCAGTACTTC. It yields the protein CATSRVRYQETQYF. The complete variable domain, with remaining parts taken from reference TRBV15 and TRBJ2-5, reads DAMVIQNPRYQVTQFGKPVTLSCSQTLNHNVMYWYQQKSSQAPKLLFHYYDKDFNNEADTPDNFQSRRPNTSFCFLDIRSPGLGDTAMYLCATSRVRYQETQYFGPGTRLLVL.

This rearrangement joins TRBV20-1 to TRBJ2-1; 7 bases align to TRBD1. CDR3 length: 19 amino acids. The V segment lost 0 bases and the J segment 6 bases; nucleotides outside the gene matches: 20. Germline V lookup: CDR1 DFQATT, CDR2 SNEGSKA (reference sequence). CDR3 protein: CSARDRTGVPRTPINEQFF. Written as DNA, the CDR3 is TGCAGTGCTAGAGATCGAACAGGGGTTCCTCGAACACCCATCAATGAGCAGTTCTTC.

The genes are TRBV5-1 and TRBJ2-3; TRBD2 agrees at 7 bases. Germline V CDR1 and CDR2: SGHRS, YFSETQ. The ends lost 4 bases at V and 6 bases at J; junction bases unmatched: 14. The CDR3 extends over 16 amino acids. For the CDR3, the DNA is TGCGCCAGCAGCACCTGGACTAGTAAGTCTCAGGATACGCAGTATTTT. Its protein is CASSTWTSKSQDTQYF.

V gene TRBV5-1 combines with J gene TRBJ1-1, with 9 bases identical to TRBD1. Trimming took 1 base from V and 5 from J; bases not matched to a gene: 3. The CDR3 extends over 14 amino acids. Germline assignment: CDR1 SGHRS and CDR2 YFSETQ. This CDR3 is CASSLNRGLTEAFF. The CDR3 DNA sequence: TGCGCCAGCAGCTTGAACAGGGGGCTGACTGAAGCTTTCTTT.

This clonotype was observed at least ten times. The V call is TRBV15, the J call TRBJ2-4; 9 nucleotides match TRBD1. The CDR3 has 14 residues. Trimming cost V 1 base and J 7 bases; bases outside gene matches: 2. Germline loops: CDR1 LNHNV, CDR2 YYDKDF (reference sequence). In DNA, the CDR3 is TGTGCCACCAGCAGAGGACAGGGGGATAACATTCAGTACTTC. It is translated as CATSRGQGDNIQYF.

This clonotype came up a few times. The chain combines TRBV9 with TRBJ2-3; no clear D. Looked up from germline, CDR1 is SGDLS and CDR2 is YYNGEE. The CDR3 spans 13 residues. Deletions cut 1 base from V and 8 bases from J, with 11 bases between. CDR3 DNA: TGTGCCAGCAGCGTAAACGTGGATGGTACGCAGTATTTT. This gives the protein CASSVNVDGTQYF.

The chain links TRBV20-1 to TRBJ2-5; 8 bases agree with TRBD2. The closer fit of TRBJ2-7 to the DNA end suggests the J call may be wrong. Germline V gene data show CDR1 as DFQATT and CDR2 as SNEGSKA (reference sequence). The CDR3 runs to 15 residues. This CDR3 is CSARDQGLGTYEQYF. The DNA of the CDR3 is TGCAGTGCTAGAGATCAGGGACTAGGCACCTACGAGCAGTACTTC.

This chain links TRBV27 with TRBJ2-5; D is possibly TRBD1 (6 bases). This CDR3 is built from 15 residues. Germline V lookup: CDR1 MNHEY, CDR2 SMNVEV (reference sequence). The V gene lost 5 bases and the J gene lost 3 bases, with 16 bases spanning the gap. This CDR3 reads CASSLLRGSEETQYF. CDR3 sequence (DNA): TGTGCCAGCAGTCTCCTCAGGGGCTCGGAAGAGACCCAGTACTTC.

The chain is built from TRBV6-2 or TRBV6-3 and TRBJ2-1; D gene uncertain. Gene TRBJ2-7 matches the end of the DNA better, so the J call may be wrong. Germline V gives CDR1 MNHEY, CDR2 SVGEGT. The length of the CDR3 is 14 residues. CDR3 DNA: TGTGCCAGCAGGACCAGGAGCTCCCACAATGAGCAGTACTTC. Translated, it gives CASRTRSSHNEQYF.

The rearrangement uses TRBV7-9 and TRBJ1-1; TRBD1 might be the D (5 bases). Germline CDR1 and CDR2: SEHNR and FQNEAQ (reference sequence). The CDR3 has 15 amino acids. The V gene lost 1 base and the J gene lost 5 bases, with 14 bases spanning the gap. The CDR3 reads CASSLDAGVETEAFF. In nucleotides, the CDR3 is TGTGCCAGCAGCTTAGATGCGGGGGTGGAAACTGAAGCTTTCTTT.